This T cell receptor (beta chain) was identified in a study of graft-versus-host responses after intestinal transplantation. General study results and limits: GvH clones were found in recipient marrow; some appeared first in ileum or blood.

Clones were sequenced by immunoSEQ multiplex PCR, and TCRdb holds only the in-frame ones, with some missing. The top ten clones hold approximately 0.53% of a sample with tens of thousands of clones, about 95% of them seen once. Of note for this clone: Its antigen is not identified.

The V gene's germline CDR1 is MGHRA and CDR2 YSYEKL. Trimming took off 0 bases at V and 7 bases at J, with 4 bases between the two ends. CDR3 length: 13 amino acids. The origin of this receptor is a human donor who was the organ donor for an intestinal transplant. Sample: unstimulated CD8+ T cells sorted from spleen or lymph node cells, taken before transplant. J is TRBJ1-6 and V is TRBV4-1; D uncertain. CDR3 DNA sequence: TGCGCCAGCAGCCAAGATAGGAATTCACCCCTCCACTTT. Its translation: CASSQDRNSPLHF.